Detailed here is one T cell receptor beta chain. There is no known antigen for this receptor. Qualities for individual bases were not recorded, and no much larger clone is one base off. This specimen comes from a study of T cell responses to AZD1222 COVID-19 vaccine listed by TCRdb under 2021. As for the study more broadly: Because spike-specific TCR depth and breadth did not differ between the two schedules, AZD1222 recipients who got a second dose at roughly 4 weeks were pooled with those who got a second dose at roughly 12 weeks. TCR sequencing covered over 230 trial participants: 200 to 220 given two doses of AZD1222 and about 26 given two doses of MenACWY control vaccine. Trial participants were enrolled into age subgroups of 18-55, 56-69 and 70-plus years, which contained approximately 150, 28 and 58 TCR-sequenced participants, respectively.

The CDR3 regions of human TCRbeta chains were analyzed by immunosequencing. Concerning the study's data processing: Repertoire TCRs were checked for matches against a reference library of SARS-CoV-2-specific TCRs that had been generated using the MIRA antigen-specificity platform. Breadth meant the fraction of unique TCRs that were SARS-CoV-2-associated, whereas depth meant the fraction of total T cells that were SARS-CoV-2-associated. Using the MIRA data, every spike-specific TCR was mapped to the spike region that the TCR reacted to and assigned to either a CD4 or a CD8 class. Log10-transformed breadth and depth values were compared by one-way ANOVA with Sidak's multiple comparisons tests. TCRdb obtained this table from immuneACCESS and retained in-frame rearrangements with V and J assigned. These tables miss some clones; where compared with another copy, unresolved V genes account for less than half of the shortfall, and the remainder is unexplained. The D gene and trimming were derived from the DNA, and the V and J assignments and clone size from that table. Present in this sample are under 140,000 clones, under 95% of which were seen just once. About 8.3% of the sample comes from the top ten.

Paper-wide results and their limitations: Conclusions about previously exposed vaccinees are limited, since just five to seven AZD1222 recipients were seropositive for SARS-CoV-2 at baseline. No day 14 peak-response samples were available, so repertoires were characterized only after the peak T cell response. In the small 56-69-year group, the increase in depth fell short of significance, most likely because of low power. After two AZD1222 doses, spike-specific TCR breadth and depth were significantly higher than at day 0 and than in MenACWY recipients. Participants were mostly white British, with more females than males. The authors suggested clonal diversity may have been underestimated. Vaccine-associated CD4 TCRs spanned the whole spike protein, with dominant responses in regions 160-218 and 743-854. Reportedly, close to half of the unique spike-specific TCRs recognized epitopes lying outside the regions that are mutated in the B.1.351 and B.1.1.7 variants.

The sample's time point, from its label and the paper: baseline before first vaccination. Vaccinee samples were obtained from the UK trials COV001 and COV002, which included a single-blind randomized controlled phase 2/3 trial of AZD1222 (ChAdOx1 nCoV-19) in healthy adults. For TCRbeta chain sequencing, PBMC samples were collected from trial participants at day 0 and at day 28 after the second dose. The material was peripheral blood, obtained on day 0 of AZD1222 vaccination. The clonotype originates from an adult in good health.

For the CDR3, the sequence is CAWSPGQGMGEAFF. The DNA sequence is given as TGTGCCTGGAGTCCGGGACAGGGAATGGGGGAAGCTTTCTTT. The V and J genes are TRBV30 and TRBJ1-1, with TRBD1 identical over 9 junction bases. Counted from cysteine to phenylalanine, this CDR3 has 14 amino acids. The DNA shown is the 42-base CDR3, in frame from base 1. V has 2 bases trimmed and J has 8 bases trimmed; junction bases matching no gene number 9. Sequences GTSNPN (CDR1) and SVGIG (CDR2) are obtained from the germline V gene (reference sequence).